Presented here are 21 T cell receptor beta chains from one specimen sequenced in a study of a mutant IDH1 vaccine in newly diagnosed glioma. This sample's time point: baseline, week 1 (first vaccination visit). Documented treatment: pre-vaccination baseline after standard-of-care therapy. Sequencing was performed with immunoSEQ multiplex PCR; in TCRdb, only in-frame clones are kept and a portion is missing. Of around 30,000 clones in the sample, about 80% were seen once. The material sequenced was peripheral blood mononuclear cells (PBMCs), taken from a glioma patient treated with radiotherapy, temozolomide or both. The origin of the receptors is a man aged 50 or older with glioma. Some clones in this sample may be carry-over from other donors' samples.

The chain employs TRBV7-2 and TRBJ2-1; D remains ambiguous. Germline CDR1 reads SGHTA; CDR2 reads FQGNSA. This CDR3 region has 15 residues. Trimming pared 3 bases from V and 5 bases from J, leaving 14 bases between. CDR3 protein: CASSFEAGLNNEQFF. CDR3 nucleotide sequence: TGTGCCAGCAGCTTTGAGGCCGGGCTAAACAATGAGCAGTTCTTC.

This clone was seen just once. The V and J genes are TRBV7-8 and TRBJ2-2; D is possibly TRBD2 (5 bases). Trimming took 2 bases from V and 4 from J, leaving 8 bases between them. The CDR3 runs to 14 residues. CDR1 is SGHVS and CDR2 is FQNEAQ in the germline V gene. For the CDR3, the DNA is TGTGCCAGCAGCTTACGGGGTCTCACCGGGGAGCTGTTTTTT. It is translated as CASSLRGLTGELFF.

The V and J genes are TRBV29-1 and TRBJ1-2; D is ambiguous. The CDR3 is 11 residues long. CDR1 SQVTM and CDR2 ANQGSEA come from the germline V gene. Trimming removed 4 bases from V and 13 bases from J, with 16 bases in between. CDR3: CSVVLGGRGTF. The CDR3 bases are TGCAGCGTTGTATTGGGCGGTCGAGGCACCTTC.

V usage is TRBV9 and J usage is TRBJ2-3; 9 bases line up with TRBD1. The length of the CDR3 is 14 residues. In germline, CDR1 is SGDLS, CDR2 YYNGEE. Germline trimming cut 7 bases from V and 4 bases from J; bases unmatched to any gene: 7. The CDR3 DNA reads as TGTGCCAGCTCCGGGTGGGACAGGGCAGATACGCAGTATTTT. Translated, it gives CASSGWDRADTQYF.

This chain joins TRBV5-1 and TRBJ2-3; 10 positions agree with TRBD2. This CDR3 is 15 amino acids long. CDR1 SGHRS and CDR2 YFSETQ come from the germline V gene. J was trimmed by 4 bases and V by 7 bases; bases with no gene match: 9. The DNA for the CDR3 is TGCGCCAGCTCCTATTCTAGCGGGAGTCCAGATACGCAGTATTTT. Its translation: CASSYSSGSPDTQYF.

The gene calls are TRBV4-2 and TRBJ2-2; 10 bases fit TRBD2. The CDR3 is made up of 18 amino acids. V dropped 4 bases and J dropped 3; count of bases not matched to a gene: 11. Germline CDR1 and CDR2: LGHNA and YNFKEQ. The CDR3: CASSLQSWLAGDTGELFF. In nucleotides, the CDR3 is TGTGCCAGCAGCCTCCAAAGTTGGCTAGCGGGAGACACCGGGGAGCTGTTTTTT.

V gene TRBV18 combines with J gene TRBJ1-1; 9 bases fit TRBD1. Germline loops: CDR1 KGHSH, CDR2 LQKENI. This CDR3 has 16 amino acids. J gave up 2 bases and V 1 base, and 5 bases lay outside the gene matches. CDR3 nucleotides: TGTGCCAGCTCACCACTCTCTACAGGGGGCAACACTGAAGCTTTCTTT. Its protein is CASSPLSTGGNTEAFF.

The V gene is TRBV5-1, the J gene TRBJ2-7; D possibly matches TRBD1 or TRBD2 (5 bases each). Trimming removed 0 bases from V and 6 bases from J, with 16 bases in between. The germline V gene has CDR1 SGHRS and CDR2 YFSETQ. The CDR3 has 15 residues. The CDR3 is CASSLGGTPGGEQYF. The CDR3, as DNA: TGCGCCAGCAGCTTGGGTGGGACGCCCGGCGGCGAGCAGTACTTC.

This clone was observed a handful of times. This chain uses TRBV20-1 with TRBJ2-1; D is unclear. With 5 bases removed from V and 10 bases from J, the gap between germline ends came to 12 bases. Germline-derived CDR1 and CDR2 are DFQATT and SNEGSKA (reference sequence). The CDR3 loop spans 11 amino acids. CDR3 in amino acids: CSASPLGEQFF. In nucleotides, the CDR3 is TGCAGTGCTTCCCCGTTGGGGGAGCAGTTCTTC.

The rearrangement links TRBV7-6 to TRBJ2-2; D call uncertain. The CDR3 length is 13 residues. Trimming left V 3 bases short and J 6 bases short, with 8 bases between. Germline CDR1 reads SGHVS; CDR2 reads FNYEAQ. Here the CDR3 reads CASSFASSGELFF. The DNA for the CDR3 is TGTGCCAGCAGCTTTGCCTCCTCCGGGGAGCTGTTTTTT.

This chain uses TRBV7-2 with TRBJ1-3; the D is unclear. This CDR3 spans 13 amino acids. The germline V gene encodes CDR1 SGHTA and CDR2 FQGNSA. V was cut by 4 bases and J by 3 bases, with 7 bases left in between. The CDR3 DNA is TGTGCCAGCAGCTCCCGATATGGAAACACCATATATTTT. This gives the protein CASSSRYGNTIYF.

This rearrangement joins TRBV9 to TRBJ2-1, with 9 nucleotides matching TRBD2. Germline V gene lookup returns CDR1 SGDLS and CDR2 YYNGEE. The CDR3 has 16 amino acids. J lost 7 bases, V lost 0 bases, and 8 bases had no gene match. The CDR3 sequence: CASSVGPAGGGNEQFF. The CDR3 coding sequence is TGTGCCAGCAGCGTAGGCCCAGCGGGGGGTGGTAATGAGCAGTTCTTC.

In its sample, this clone was seen a few times. This chain uses TRBV10-3 with TRBJ2-5, with a tentative D call TRBD1 (6 bases). The CDR3 is 12 amino acids. From germline, CDR1 is ENHRY and CDR2 SYGVKD. Trimming stripped 8 bases from V and 2 bases from J, with 9 bases between. CDR3 amino acids: CAIGGQQETQYF. Written as DNA, the CDR3 is TGTGCCATCGGGGGCCAGCAAGAGACCCAGTACTTC.

Written as DNA, the CDR3 is TGTGCCAGTAGTATAAGGGGGTGGACTGAAGCTTTCTTT. It translates to CASSIRGWTEAFF. This chain uses TRBV19 with TRBJ1-1, with a weak D call TRBD1 (6 bases). This CDR3 is built from 13 residues. Deletions cut 2 bases from V and 5 bases from J, with 9 bases between. Germline V gives CDR1 LNHDA, CDR2 SQIVND (reference sequence).

The chain carries TRBV5-1 and TRBJ2-7; D uncertain. Trimming left V 4 bases short and J 7 bases short, with 15 bases between. Germline values: CDR1 SGHRS, CDR2 YFSETQ. The CDR3 runs to 13 residues. The CDR3 DNA is TGCGCCAGCAGCCGCGACGGGTCCGGGGAGCAGTACTTC. It yields the protein CASSRDGSGEQYF.

This chain joins TRBV6-1 and TRBJ1-1; D is uncertain. The germline V gene has CDR1 MNHNS and CDR2 SASEGT. Between the trimmed V and J ends, which lost 6 bases and 1 base, there was a span of 9 bases. This CDR3 region has 13 residues. CDR3 sequence: CASRGQANTEAFF. The DNA of the CDR3 is TGTGCCAGCAGAGGGCAGGCGAACACTGAAGCTTTCTTT.

This chain connects TRBV11-1 to TRBJ2-7, with D tentatively TRBD2 (5 bases). The V gene's germline CDR1 is SGHAT and CDR2 FQDESV (reference sequence). The CDR3 has 13 residues. The V and J ends lost 5 bases and 5 bases respectively, with 13 bases between them. The DNA for the CDR3 is TGTGCCAGCAGCCCCAGCATGACTAACGAGCAGTACTTC. It translates to CASSPSMTNEQYF. The full variable domain, completed using reference TRBV11-1 and TRBJ2-7, is EAEVAQSPRYKITEKSQAVAFWCDPISGHATLYWYRQILGQGPELLVQFQDESVVDDSQLPKDRFSAERLKGVDSTLKIQPAELGDSAMYLCASSPSMTNEQYFGPGTRLTVT.

The chain combines TRBV5-4 with TRBJ1-1; D uncertain. Germline CDR1 SGHNT, CDR2 YYREEE (reference sequence). Deletions cut 5 bases from V and 1 base from J, with 9 bases between. There are 13 residues in the CDR3. CDR3 DNA: TGTGCCAGCAGTCAGGACGGGAACACTGAAGCTTTCTTT. It is translated as CASSQDGNTEAFF.

The CDR3 region has the DNA TGTGCCAGTAGTCCAGACGAGATTGATGAAAAACTGTTTTTT. Its translation: CASSPDEIDEKLFF. The chain joins TRBV19 to TRBJ1-4; D is ambiguous. The germline V gene has CDR1 LNHDA and CDR2 SQIVND (reference sequence). V dropped 5 bases and J dropped 6 bases, with 13 bases sitting between them. The length of the CDR3 is 14 residues.

The CDR3 bases are TGTGCCAGCAGCCAACGGGGCGGGGGAATCTACAATGAGCAGTTCTTC. This encodes CASSQRGGGIYNEQFF. The chain recombines TRBV14 with TRBJ2-1; 7 nucleotides align to TRBD2. CDR3 length: 16 residues. The trim removed 2 bases at V and 3 bases at J, leaving 7 bases unmatched. CDR1 is SGHDN and CDR2 is FVKESK in the germline V gene.

The chain links TRBV7-9 to TRBJ1-1; possible D gene TRBD1, 6 bases. Germline lookup yields CDR1 SEHNR and CDR2 FQNEAQ (reference sequence). The CDR3 sequence is 13 residues long. Trimming cost V 6 bases and J 6 bases, with 14 bases left between them. The DNA of the CDR3 is TGTGCCAGCAGTTTACAGGGTCCGCCTGAAGCTTTCTTT. Amino acids: CASSLQGPPEAFF.